Sequencing of this TCR beta chain was carried out in a study of blood T cell repertoires in COVID-19. Germline lookup yields CDR1 LNHDA and CDR2 SQIVND (reference sequence). V lost 2 bases and J lost 4; bases outside the gene matches: 6. The length of the CDR3 is 15 residues. The participants were between roughly 18 and 89 years old and came from 20 to 30 US areas. Here immunoSEQ multiplex PCR was the method, and the copy in TCRdb shows in-frame clones only, minus some. The data hold under 250,000 clones, with approximately 80% observed a single time. Sequencing was carried out using PBMCs or T cells enriched from blood (not recorded which). This TCR came from a man aged 25 to 40 with acute COVID-19. The chain carries TRBV19 and TRBJ2-3, with 7 bases lining up with TRBD2. In DNA, the CDR3 is TGTGCCAGTAGTATAAGCGGGGCCCTCGCAGATACGCAGTATTTT. It encodes CASSISGALADTQYF. Full variable domain (missing parts from reference TRBV19 and TRBJ2-3): DGGITQSPKYLFRKEGQNVTLSCEQNLNHDAMYWYRQDPGQGLRLIYYSQIVNDFQKGDIAEGYSVSREKKESFPLTVTSAQKNPTAFYLCASSISGALADTQYFGPGTRLTVL.